This T cell receptor beta chain was found in a study of Ad26.COV2.S vaccination and SARS-CoV-2 variants. The protocol was immunoSEQ multiplex PCR, while the TCRdb copy is restricted to in-frame clones and leaves out a portion. The top ten hold roughly 7.4% of the sample, which has approximately 350,000 clones, 83% seen once. This clone turned up a few times. Its specificity is unknown. Study-wide results and limits: Non-spike TCR breadth was similar in vaccine and placebo recipients. Vaccine recipients surpassed placebo recipients in spike-specific TCR breadth. Reportedly, spike-specific CD8+ and CD4+ T cell responses achieved substantial breadth once vaccination had taken place.

Trimming removed 3 bases at V and 2 bases at J, with 19 bases between. The CDR3 totals 17 residues. Germline-derived CDR1 and CDR2 are SGHRS and YFSETQ. The treatment here: some 19 received Ad26.COV2.S at low or high dose, single or two shots; about 5 received placebo; per-sample allocation not given. After the first vaccine or placebo injection, samples were drawn on day 63. The vaccine delivered Wuhan-strain SARS-CoV-2 spike through an Ad26 vector. Here the sequenced sample was peripheral blood, taken in a trial of Ad26.COV2.S vaccine versus placebo. The TCR was taken from a person aged 18-60 years who received the Ad26.COV2.S COVID-19 vaccine or a placebo. The chain carries TRBV5-1 and TRBJ2-3, with D tentatively TRBD2 (5 bases). In nucleotides, the CDR3 is TGCGCCAGCAGCTCTTTCCCCCCCGGACTCAACACAGATACGCAGTATTTT. Amino acids: CASSSFPPGLNTDTQYF.